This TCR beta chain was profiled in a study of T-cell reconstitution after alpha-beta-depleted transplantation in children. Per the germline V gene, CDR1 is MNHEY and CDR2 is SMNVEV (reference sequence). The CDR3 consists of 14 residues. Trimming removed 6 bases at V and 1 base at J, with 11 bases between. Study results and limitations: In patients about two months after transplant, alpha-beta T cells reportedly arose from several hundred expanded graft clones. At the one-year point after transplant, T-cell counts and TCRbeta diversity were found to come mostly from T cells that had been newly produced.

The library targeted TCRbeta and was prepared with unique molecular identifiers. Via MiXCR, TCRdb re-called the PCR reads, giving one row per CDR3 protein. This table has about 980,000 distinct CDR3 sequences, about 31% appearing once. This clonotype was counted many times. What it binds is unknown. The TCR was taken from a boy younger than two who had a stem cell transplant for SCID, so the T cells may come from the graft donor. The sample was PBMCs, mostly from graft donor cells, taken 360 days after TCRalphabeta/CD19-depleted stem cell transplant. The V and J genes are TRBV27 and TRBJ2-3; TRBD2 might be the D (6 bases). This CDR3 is CASSSGLRTDTQYF. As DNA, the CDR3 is TGTGCCAGCAGCTCGGGACTCCGCACAGATACGCAGTATTTT.